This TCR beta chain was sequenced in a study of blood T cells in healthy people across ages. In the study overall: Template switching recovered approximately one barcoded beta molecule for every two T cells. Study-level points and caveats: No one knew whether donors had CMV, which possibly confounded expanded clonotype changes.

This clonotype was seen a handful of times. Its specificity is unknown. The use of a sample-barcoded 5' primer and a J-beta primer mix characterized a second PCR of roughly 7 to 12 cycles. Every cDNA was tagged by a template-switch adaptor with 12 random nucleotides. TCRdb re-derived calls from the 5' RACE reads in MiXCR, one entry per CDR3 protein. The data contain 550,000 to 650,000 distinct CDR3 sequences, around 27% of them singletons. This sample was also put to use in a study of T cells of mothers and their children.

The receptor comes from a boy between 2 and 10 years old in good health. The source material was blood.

The CDR3 is CASSPSGDRDYNEQFF. The CDR3 nucleotides are TGTGCCAGCAGCCCGAGCGGGGACAGGGATTACAATGAGCAGTTCTTC. This chain connects TRBV7-7 to TRBJ2-1; the match to TRBD1 covers 9 bases. The CDR3 is 16 amino acids. From germline, CDR1 is SSHAT and CDR2 FNYEAQ (reference sequence). With 5 bases clipped from V and 4 bases from J, the junction kept 9 bases outside the gene matches.